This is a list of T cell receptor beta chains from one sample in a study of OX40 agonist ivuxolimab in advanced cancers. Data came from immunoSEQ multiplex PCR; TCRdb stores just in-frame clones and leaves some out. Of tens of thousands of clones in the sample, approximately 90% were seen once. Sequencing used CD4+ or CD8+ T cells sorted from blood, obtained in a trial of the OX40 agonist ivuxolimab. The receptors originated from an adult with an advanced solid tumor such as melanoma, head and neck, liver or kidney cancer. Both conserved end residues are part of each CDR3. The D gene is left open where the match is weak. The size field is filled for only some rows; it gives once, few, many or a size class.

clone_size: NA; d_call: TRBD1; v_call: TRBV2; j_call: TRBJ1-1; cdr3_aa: CASSGNRDRGIMNTEAFF; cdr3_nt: TGTGCCAGCAGTGGCAACCGGGACAGGGGGATAATGAACACTGAAGCTTTCTTT
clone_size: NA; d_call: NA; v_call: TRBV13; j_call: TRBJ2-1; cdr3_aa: CASSFESRGGTYNEQFF; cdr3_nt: TGTGCCAGCAGCTTTGAGTCTCGTGGGGGTACCTACAATGAGCAGTTCTTC
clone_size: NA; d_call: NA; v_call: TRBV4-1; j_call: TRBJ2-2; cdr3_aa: CASRLGAGTGELFF; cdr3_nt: TGCGCCAGCAGGCTAGGCGCGGGGACCGGGGAGCTGTTTTTT
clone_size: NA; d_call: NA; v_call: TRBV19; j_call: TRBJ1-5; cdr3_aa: CASSIGLWDSNQPQHF; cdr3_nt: TGTGCCAGTAGTATAGGGCTATGGGACAGCAATCAGCCCCAGCATTTT
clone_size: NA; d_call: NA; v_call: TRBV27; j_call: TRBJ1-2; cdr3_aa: CASSLHGAPTNYGYTF; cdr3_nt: TGTGCCAGCAGTCTACACGGGGCCCCTACCAACTATGGCTACACCTTC
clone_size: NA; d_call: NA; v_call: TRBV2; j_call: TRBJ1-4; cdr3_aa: CASNGQGGEKLFF; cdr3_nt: TGTGCCAGCAACGGGCAGGGTGGGGAAAAACTGTTTTTT
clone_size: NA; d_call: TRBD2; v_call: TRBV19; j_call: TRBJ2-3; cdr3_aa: CASSRTSGTDTQYF; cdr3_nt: TGTGCCAGTAGTAGGACTAGCGGCACAGATACGCAGTATTTT
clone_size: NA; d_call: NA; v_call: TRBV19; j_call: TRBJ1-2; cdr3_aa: CASSMMAVYGYTF; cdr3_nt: TGTGCCAGTAGTATGATGGCAGTCTATGGCTACACCTTC
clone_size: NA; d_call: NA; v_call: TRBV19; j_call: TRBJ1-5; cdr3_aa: CASSWRAGQPQHF; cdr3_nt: TGTGCCAGTAGTTGGAGGGCCGGTCAGCCCCAGCATTTT
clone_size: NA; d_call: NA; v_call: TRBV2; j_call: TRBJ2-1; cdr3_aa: CASSVGERNEQFF; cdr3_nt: TGTGCCAGCAGTGTAGGGGAGAGGAATGAGCAGTTCTTC
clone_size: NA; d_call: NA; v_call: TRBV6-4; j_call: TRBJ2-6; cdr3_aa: CASSRTNSGANVLTF; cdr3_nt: TGTGCCAGCAGTCGGACTAATTCTGGGGCCAACGTCCTGACTTTC
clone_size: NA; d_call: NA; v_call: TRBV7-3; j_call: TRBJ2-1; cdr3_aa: CASSLARSSSYNEQFF; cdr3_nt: TGTGCCAGCAGCTTAGCTAGGTCGAGCTCCTACAATGAGCAGTTCTTC
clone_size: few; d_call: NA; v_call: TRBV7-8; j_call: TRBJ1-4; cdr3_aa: CASSQGESTEKLFF; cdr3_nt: TGTGCCAGCAGCCAAGGGGAGTCGACTGAAAAACTGTTTTTT
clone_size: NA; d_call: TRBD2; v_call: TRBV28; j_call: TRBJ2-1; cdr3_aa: CASSLFPPLDGDYTQQFF; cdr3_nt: TGTGCCAGCAGTTTATTCCCCCCCTTGGACGGGGACTACACTCAGCAGTTCTTC
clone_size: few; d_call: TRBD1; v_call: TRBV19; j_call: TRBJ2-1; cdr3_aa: CASNVRDRSSYNEQFF; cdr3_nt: TGTGCCAGTAATGTCCGGGACAGGAGCTCCTACAATGAGCAGTTCTTC
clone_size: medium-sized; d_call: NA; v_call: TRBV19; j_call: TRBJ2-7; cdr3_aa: CASSIGGGSYEQYF; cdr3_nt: TGTGCCAGTAGTATTGGCGGAGGGTCCTACGAGCAGTACTTC
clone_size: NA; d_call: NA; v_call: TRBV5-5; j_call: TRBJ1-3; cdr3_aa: CASSPAGQPSSGNTIYF; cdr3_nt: TGTGCCAGCAGCCCTGCTGGTCAACCAAGCTCTGGAAACACCATATATTTT
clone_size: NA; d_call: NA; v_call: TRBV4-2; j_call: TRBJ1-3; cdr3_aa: CASSQERQGAGNTIYF; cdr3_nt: TGTGCCAGCAGCCAAGAACGGCAGGGCGCTGGAAACACCATATATTTT
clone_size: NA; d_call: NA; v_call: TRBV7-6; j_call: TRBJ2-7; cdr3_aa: CASSPGQEQYF; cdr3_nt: TGTGCCAGCAGCCCCGGACAGGAGCAGTACTTC
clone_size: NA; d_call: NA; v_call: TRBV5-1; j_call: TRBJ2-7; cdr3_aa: CASSQVFEGEQYF; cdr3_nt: TGCGCCAGCAGCCAAGTCTTTGAGGGGGAGCAGTACTTC
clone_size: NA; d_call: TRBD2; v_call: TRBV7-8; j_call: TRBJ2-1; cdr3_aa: CASSFHRTSPRGHEQFF; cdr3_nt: TGTGCCAGCAGCTTCCACAGGACTAGCCCAAGAGGCCATGAGCAGTTCTTC
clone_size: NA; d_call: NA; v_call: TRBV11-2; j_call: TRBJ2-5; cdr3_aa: CASSFSGDYQETQYF; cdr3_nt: TGTGCCAGCAGCTTCTCGGGGGACTACCAAGAGACCCAGTACTTC
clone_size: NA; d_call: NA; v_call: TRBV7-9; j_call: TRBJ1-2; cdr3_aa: CASSSTPRDLNYGYTF; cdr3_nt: TGTGCCAGCAGCTCAACCCCCCGGGACCTGAACTATGGCTACACCTTC
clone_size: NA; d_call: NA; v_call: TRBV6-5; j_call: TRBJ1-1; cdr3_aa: CASSYSGPLNTEAFF; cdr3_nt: TGTGCCAGCAGTTACTCTGGTCCTCTGAACACTGAAGCTTTCTTT
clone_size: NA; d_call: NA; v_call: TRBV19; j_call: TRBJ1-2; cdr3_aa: CASSIDNSYNYGYTF; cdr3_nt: TGTGCCAGTAGTATAGATAACAGCTATAACTATGGCTACACCTTC
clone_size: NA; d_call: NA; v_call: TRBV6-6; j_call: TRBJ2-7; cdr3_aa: CATTAAGDVEQYF; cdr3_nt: TGTGCCACCACGGCGGCAGGGGACGTCGAGCAGTACTTC